This T cell receptor (beta chain) emerged from a study of cytomegalovirus exposure and HLA in healthy donors. Here immunoSEQ multiplex PCR was the method, and the copy in TCRdb shows in-frame clones only, minus some. The sample lists tens of thousands of clones; roughly 96% were seen once. The length of the CDR3 is 16 residues. The sample was PBMCs. V and J are TRBV21-1 and TRBJ1-5. TRBV21-1 is a documented pseudogene. The TCR originated in a man aged 18 to 29 in good health and CMV-seronegative. The CDR3 DNA sequence: TGTGCCAGCAGCGCCCTCGGGGGGCGAGGAGATCAGCCCCAGCATTTT. It is translated as CASSALGGRGDQPQHF.